The 13 T cell receptor beta chains given below trace back to one sample, sequenced in a study of T cell repertoires in aging, cancer and after chemotherapy. The template was genomic DNA from peripheral blood, not RNA. A mixed TRB-A/B primer pool amplified rearranged TRB by multiplex touch-down PCR. TCRdb reprocessed the multiplex PCR reads with MiXCR, giving one entry per CDR3 protein. The sample has over 800 distinct CDR3 sequences, roughly 63% seen once. Sequenced sample: blood. The receptors originated from a human donor with a solid tumor.

This clonotype was found a few times. The chain uses TRBV6-5 and TRBJ1-5, with 10 bases fitting TRBD1. The CDR3 totals 14 residues. Unmatched junction bases numbered 6, after V lost 9 bases and J lost 4 bases. The germline gives CDR1 MNHEY, CDR2 SVGAGI. The DNA for the CDR3 is TGTGCCAGGGACAGGGGGATGGCAAATCAGCCCCAGCATTTT. Its translation is CARDRGMANQPQHF.

This chain joins TRBV6-5 and TRBJ1-6; 7 bases agree with TRBD1. Trimming cost V 5 bases and J 7 bases; bases outside gene matches: 8. This CDR3 comprises 15 residues. The V gene's germline CDR1 is MNHEY and CDR2 SVGAGI. The CDR3 sequence is CASSTGTAVNSPLHF. The CDR3 region has the DNA TGTGCCAGCAGTACCGGGACAGCCGTAAATTCACCCCTCCACTTT.

This chain links TRBV12-3 or TRBV12-4 with TRBJ2-5; TRBD2 agrees at 9 bases. The CDR3 runs 16 residues. Trimming cost V 5 bases and J 0 bases; bases outside gene matches: 7. CDR3 bases: TGTGCCAGCAGTCCCCAGGGACTAGCAAACCAAGAGACCCAGTACTTC. Translating it yields CASSPQGLANQETQYF.

This chain links TRBV7-2 with TRBJ2-1; D call uncertain. V lost 7 bases, J lost 4 bases, and 14 bases lay in between. The CDR3 totals 14 residues. CDR1 is SGHTA, CDR2 FQGNSA, per germline. The CDR3 region has the DNA TGTGCCAGCACCAACGCAGCCGGTTACAATGAGCAGTTCTTC. Translating gives CASTNAAGYNEQFF.

Concerning this clonotype itself: This likely comes from a read error, as the CDR3 has no conserved phenylalanine or tryptophan at its end. The chain couples TRBV28 to TRBJ2-1; 8 bases are shared with TRBD2. CDR1 is MDHEN, CDR2 SYDVKM, per germline. J gave up 5 bases and V 4 bases, and 7 bases lay outside the gene matches. The CDR3 runs to 15 residues. The CDR3 reads CASSSESGLDNEQFS. CDR3 DNA sequence: TGTGCCAGCAGTTCCGAATCGGGACTAGACAATGAGCAGTTCTCC.

The chain carries TRBV20-1 and TRBJ2-3, with 7 bases identical to TRBD2. Germline lookup yields CDR1 DFQATT and CDR2 SNEGSKA (reference sequence). This CDR3 is 15 amino acids long. The V gene end was trimmed by 0 bases and the J gene end by 6 bases; junction bases not matched to a gene: 9. The CDR3 DNA reads TGCAGTGCTAGAGATGGCGGGGGAGGCCTGGATACGCAGTATTTT. Translating gives CSARDGGGGLDTQYF.

This clonotype is a singleton in its sample. CDR3 bases: TGTGCCAGCAGGCAGGGAACATCAACCCCCTCCTACGAGCAGTACTTC. Its translation is CASRQGTSTPSYEQYF. The V call is TRBV28, the J call TRBJ2-7; the D gene is possibly TRBD1 (5 bases). Per germline, CDR1 MDHEN and CDR2 SYDVKM. The V and J ends lost 6 bases and 0 bases respectively, with 18 bases between them. The CDR3 spans 16 residues.

This chain uses TRBV11-3 with TRBJ2-1; 9 bases match TRBD1. There are 14 residues in the CDR3. Per the germline V gene, CDR1 is SGHNT and CDR2 is YENEEA. Trimming cost V 3 bases and J 8 bases; bases outside gene matches: 5. CDR3 bases: TGTGCCAGCAGCTTGTCCACAGGGGGCTATGAGCAGTTCTTC. It is translated as CASSLSTGGYEQFF. Based on the CDR3 plus reference TRBV11-3 and TRBJ2-1, the full variable domain is EAGVVQSPRYKIIEKKQPVAFWCNPISGHNTLYWYLQNLGQGPELLIRYENEEAVDDSQLPKDRFSAERLKGVDSTLKIQPAELGDSAVYLCASSLSTGGYEQFFGPGTRLTVL.

This clonotype was seen only a few times. The chain recombines TRBV7-2 with TRBJ2-3, with TRBD1 as a possible D gene (5 bases). The CDR3 is 16 residues long. Germline V gene sequence: CDR1 SGHTA, CDR2 FQGNSA. V was pared by 5 bases and J by 0 bases, with 15 bases between. The CDR3 nucleotides are TGTGCCAGCAGCCCTCGGACAACCGTAAGCACAGATACGCAGTATTTT. Translating it yields CASSPRTTVSTDTQYF.

The rearrangement joins TRBV6-6 to TRBJ2-1; D is ambiguous. Per germline, CDR1 MNHNY and CDR2 SVGAGI (reference sequence). The CDR3 is made up of 15 amino acids. The V end was cut by 8 bases, the J end by 4 bases, with 18 bases between. CDR3 nucleotide sequence: TGTGCCAGCGTGATGTGGCCGGGTGATTACAATGAGCAGTTCTTC. It translates to CASVMWPGDYNEQFF.

This clonotype was observed a handful of times. This chain uses TRBV6-5 with TRBJ1-5, with D possibly matching TRBD1 (5 bases). V was shortened by 6 bases and J by 6 bases, with 18 bases between the two germline ends. The CDR3 extends over 15 amino acids. CDR1 is MNHEY, CDR2 SVGAGI, per germline. The CDR3 here is CASRSKGEGSQPQHF. In nucleotides, the CDR3 is TGTGCCAGCAGATCGAAAGGGGAGGGCAGTCAGCCCCAGCATTTT.

This clonotype was recorded a few times. CDR3 sequence: CASSEWGETQYF. CDR3 coding DNA: TGTGCCAGCAGTGAATGGGGGGAGACCCAGTACTTC. The chain links TRBV6-1 to TRBJ2-5; D could derive from TRBD1 or TRBD2 (5 bases each). V was shortened by 2 bases and J by 5 bases, with 6 bases between the two germline ends. The CDR3 has 12 residues. Germline CDR1 reads MNHNS; CDR2 reads SASEGT.

V usage is TRBV10-3 and J usage is TRBJ2-7, with 10 bases fitting TRBD1. Germline-derived CDR1 and CDR2 are ENHRY and SYGVKD. Trimming took 9 bases from V and 2 from J; bases not matched to a gene: 7. CDR3 length: 14 amino acids. CDR3 DNA: TGTGCCATGTCCCCGGGACAGGGGACCTACGAGCAGTACTTC. Residues: CAMSPGQGTYEQYF.